Below, one T cell receptor beta chain is given with its context. The antigen remains undetermined. Using immunoSEQ multiplex PCR, the repertoire was profiled, and TCRdb retains in-frame clones only, with some absent. The data contain 110,000 to 150,000 clones, 60% to 85% of them singletons. This sample was included in a study of cytotoxic CD8 clonotypes in ibrutinib-treated CLL. CDR3 size: 14 residues. V was shortened by 3 bases and J by 0 bases, with 8 bases between the two germline ends. The germline V gene has CDR1 KGHSH and CDR2 LQKENI. Study results and limitations: Samples were collected at differing times from sustained-remission and progressing patients. Contraction or stability on treatment was seen for public clonotypes, which were uncommon.

V is TRBV18 and J is TRBJ1-1; D is ambiguous. This receptor was identified in a human donor with chronic lymphocytic leukemia. Sample: PBMCs, taken after 24 months of ibrutinib treatment. The DNA for the CDR3 is TGTGCCAGCTCACCCCTTGTGATGAACACTGAAGCTTTCTTT. It encodes CASSPLVMNTEAFF.